These 30 T cell receptor beta chains came from one sample sequenced in a study of blood T cell repertoires in COVID-19. This table comes from immunoSEQ multiplex PCR, and its TCRdb copy is limited to in-frame clones, with some not included. The sample yields over 150,000 clones, around 80% seen once. Material for sequencing was PBMCs or T cells enriched from blood (not recorded which). The receptors derive from a man aged 50 or older who had recovered from COVID-19.

The chain links TRBV4-2 to TRBJ1-4; 9 bases match TRBD1. Germline CDR1 reads LGHNA; CDR2 reads YNFKEQ. The CDR3 is 14 residues long. V lost 4 bases to trimming and J lost 8 bases; unmatched junction nucleotides: 5. CDR3 coding DNA: TGTGCCAGCAGCCCAGGGACAGGGTACGAAAAACTGTTTTTT. Translated: CASSPGTGYEKLFF.

This chain joins TRBV10-3 and TRBJ2-2, with 7 bases matching TRBD2. The V segment lost 10 bases and the J segment 2 bases; nucleotides outside the gene matches: 7. CDR3 length equals 14 residues. CDR1 ENHRY and CDR2 SYGVKD come from the germline V gene. The CDR3 DNA sequence: TGTGCCAGCGCGGGGGTTACAAACACCGGGGAGCTGTTTTTT. This sequence encodes CASAGVTNTGELFF.

The chain is built from TRBV5-4 and TRBJ2-2; 9 positions match TRBD1. Germline CDR1 and CDR2: SGHNT and YYREEE (reference sequence). Trimming took 1 base from V and 9 from J; bases not matched to a gene: 10. The CDR3 loop spans 16 amino acids. The CDR3 region is CASSLSWDRVSRELFF. The CDR3 DNA reads as TGTGCCAGCAGCTTGTCCTGGGACAGGGTTTCGCGGGAGCTGTTTTTT. The full variable domain, in which reference TRBV5-4 and TRBJ2-2 provide the parts outside the CDR3, is ETGVTQSPTHLIKTRGQQVTLRCSSQSGHNTVSWYQQALGQGPQFIFQYYREEENGRGNFPPRFSGLQFPNYSSELNVNALELDDSALYLCASSLSWDRVSRELFFGEGSRLTVL.

Written as DNA, the CDR3 is TGCAGCGTTGAAACAGGAGCCACATCCTACAATGAGCAGTTCTTC. It codes for CSVETGATSYNEQFF. The chain recombines TRBV29-1 with TRBJ2-1; D possibly corresponds to TRBD1 (5 bases). CDR3 length: 15 residues. The germline CDR1 and CDR2 sequences are SQVTM and ANQGSEA. V lost 2 bases to trimming and J lost 1 base, with 12 bases between them.

The J gene is TRBJ2-7, the V gene TRBV18; TRBD2 might be the D (6 bases). From germline, CDR1 is KGHSH and CDR2 LQKENI. This CDR3 comprises 16 residues. V lost 0 bases to trimming and J lost 5 bases, with 17 bases between them. DNA of the CDR3: TGTGCCAGCTCACCACCGATAAAGGGCCGGGGGAACGAGCAGTACTTC. This sequence encodes CASSPPIKGRGNEQYF.

In its sample, this clone was seen once. V is TRBV7-2 and J is TRBJ1-1, with TRBD1 as a possible D gene (6 bases). Germline V gene sequence: CDR1 SGHTA, CDR2 FQGNSA. V was cut by 4 bases and J by 1 base, with 7 bases left in between. This CDR3 has 13 residues. CDR3 protein: CASSSQGNTEAFF. Here the CDR3 DNA reads TGTGCCAGCAGCTCACAGGGGAACACTGAAGCTTTCTTT.

The chain joins TRBV13 to TRBJ1-1; a possible D gene is TRBD1 (5 bases). The CDR3 extends over 14 amino acids. V was clipped by 6 bases and J by 0 bases, with 11 bases between them. Germline loops: CDR1 PRHDT, CDR2 FYEKMQ (reference sequence). The CDR3 protein is CASRIRGMNTEAFF. The CDR3 bases are TGTGCCAGCAGAATCCGGGGGATGAACACTGAAGCTTTCTTT.

V gene TRBV5-4 combines with J gene TRBJ2-1, with TRBD2 matching 13 bases. The CDR3 loop spans 15 amino acids. With 1 base clipped from V and 10 bases from J, the junction kept 5 bases outside the gene matches. CDR1 is SGHNT and CDR2 is YYREEE in the germline V gene (reference sequence). CDR3 sequence reads: CASSLMGLAGREQFF. The CDR3 bases are TGTGCCAGCAGCTTGATGGGACTAGCGGGGAGAGAGCAGTTCTTC.

This clone occurred once. V is TRBV6-5 and J is TRBJ1-6; no firm D call. Trimming took 5 bases from V and 2 from J, leaving 10 bases between them. The CDR3 length is 15 residues. Per the germline V gene, CDR1 is MNHEY and CDR2 is SVGAGI. CDR3 loop: CASSTGQPYNSPLHF. The CDR3 DNA reads as TGTGCCAGCAGTACGGGTCAGCCCTATAATTCACCCCTCCACTTT.

V usage is TRBV19 and J usage is TRBJ1-6; 9 nucleotides line up with TRBD1. The length of the CDR3 is 14 residues. The V gene's germline CDR1 is LNHDA and CDR2 SQIVND (reference sequence). The V and J ends lost 4 bases and 8 bases, in that order; junction bases with no gene match: 3. The CDR3 sequence: CASSTTGGDSPLHF. The CDR3 coding sequence is TGTGCCAGTAGTACCACAGGGGGCGATTCACCCCTCCACTTT.

This chain connects TRBV5-1 to TRBJ1-1, with D maybe TRBD1 (5 bases). CDR1 and CDR2 from the germline V gene are SGHRS and YFSETQ. This CDR3 has 15 residues. V shed 0 bases and J shed 4 bases, with 13 bases lying between them. The CDR3, as DNA: TGCGCCAGCAGCTTGGTACAGGCGGGAAGCACTGAAGCTTTCTTT. Its protein product is CASSLVQAGSTEAFF.

J is TRBJ1-4 and V is TRBV5-1; 11 bases align to TRBD1. The V gene end was trimmed by 4 bases and the J gene end by 2 bases; junction bases not matched to a gene: 10. CDR1 and CDR2 (germline): SGHRS, YFSETQ. The CDR3 is made up of 18 amino acids. CDR3 region: CASSRGRRTGGTNEKLFF. DNA for the CDR3: TGCGCCAGCAGCCGAGGTCGTAGGACAGGGGGCACTAATGAAAAACTGTTTTTT.

The chain employs TRBV16 and TRBJ2-3; 8 bases are shared with TRBD2. The CDR3 contains 16 residues. V lost 4 bases to trimming and J lost 5 bases; unmatched junction nucleotides: 11. Germline V CDR1 and CDR2: KGHSY, FQNENV. CDR3 loop: CASSPQLLAGLDTQYF. In DNA form, the CDR3 reads TGTGCCAGCAGCCCCCAGTTGTTAGCGGGGCTAGATACGCAGTATTTT.

The chain carries TRBV25-1 and TRBJ2-1, with 9 nucleotides matching TRBD1. Germline values: CDR1 MGHDK, CDR2 SYGVNS. The CDR3 contains 14 residues. The trim removed 10 bases at V and 6 bases at J, leaving 10 bases unmatched. CDR3 sequence: CATQDRGWANEQFF. CDR3 DNA: TGTGCCACCCAGGACAGGGGTTGGGCCAATGAGCAGTTCTTC.

The chain links TRBV19 to TRBJ1-6, with D unresolved. The CDR3 consists of 13 residues. Looked up from germline, CDR1 is LNHDA and CDR2 is SQIVND (reference sequence). Trimming shortened V by 4 bases and J by 10 bases, and 11 bases separated the two germline ends. CDR3 DNA sequence: TGTGCCAGTAGTAACCTCGGAGGATCACCCCTCCACTTT. Its protein is CASSNLGGSPLHF.

This chain connects TRBV5-1 to TRBJ2-2; D may be TRBD1 (6 bases). Per the germline V gene, CDR1 is SGHRS and CDR2 is YFSETQ. The CDR3 totals 14 residues. V lost 5 bases and J lost 5, with 13 bases in between. CDR3 sequence: CASRNDRPTGELFF. The CDR3 DNA sequence: TGCGCCAGCAGAAACGACAGGCCAACCGGGGAGCTGTTTTTT.

The V gene is TRBV18, the J gene TRBJ1-1, with a tentative D call TRBD1 (5 bases). Trimming shortened V by 2 bases and J by 0 bases, and 10 bases separated the two germline ends. Germline CDR1 reads KGHSH; CDR2 reads LQKENI. This CDR3 spans 15 amino acids. The chain's CDR3 is CASSPGASMNTEAFF. CDR3 DNA: TGTGCCAGCTCACCAGGGGCATCCATGAACACTGAAGCTTTCTTT.

V gene TRBV18 combines with J gene TRBJ2-3, with 12 bases matching TRBD2. V lost 3 bases, J lost 1 base, and 2 bases stayed unmatched. Germline CDR1 is KGHSH and CDR2 is LQKENI. CDR3 length equals 16 residues. CDR3 in amino acids: CASSPRLAGGTDTQYF. The CDR3 region has the DNA TGTGCCAGCTCACCCCGACTAGCGGGGGGCACAGATACGCAGTATTTT.

This clone was found a few times. The chain links TRBV19 to TRBJ1-2, with 10 bases fitting TRBD1. CDR1 is LNHDA and CDR2 is SQIVND in the germline V gene (reference sequence). V shed 4 bases and J 7 bases; nucleotides not matched to a gene: 15. The CDR3 totals 17 residues. The DNA for the CDR3 is TGTGCCAGTAGTAGAACCCTCCCGGGACAGGGGACGCGTGGCTACACCTTC. Translating gives CASSRTLPGQGTRGYTF.

In DNA form, the CDR3 reads TGTGCCAGCAAGGGGACAGGGAACACCGGGGAGCTGTTTTTT. Amino acids: CASKGTGNTGELFF. The chain uses TRBV27 and TRBJ2-2; the match to TRBD1 covers 8 bases. The ends lost 7 bases at V and 1 base at J; junction bases unmatched: 2. The CDR3 runs 14 residues. The germline gives CDR1 MNHEY, CDR2 SMNVEV (reference sequence).

V and J are TRBV6-4 and TRBJ1-2, with D unclear. Germline lookup yields CDR1 MRHNA and CDR2 SNTAGT. Between the trimmed V and J ends, which lost 3 bases and 2 bases, there was a span of 13 bases. The CDR3 runs to 15 residues. In nucleotides, the CDR3 is TGTGCCAGCAGTGAGGTCCCGGGAGGGAACTATGGCTACACCTTC. Amino acids: CASSEVPGGNYGYTF.

The chain employs TRBV19 and TRBJ1-1; perhaps TRBD1 as D (5 bases). The CDR3 runs to 14 residues. Trimming pared 2 bases from V and 3 bases from J, leaving 10 bases between. The germline V gene encodes CDR1 LNHDA and CDR2 SQIVND (reference sequence). The chain's CDR3 is CASSINGGDTEAFF. CDR3 in DNA: TGTGCCAGTAGTATAAACGGGGGAGACACTGAAGCTTTCTTT.

This sequence joins TRBV5-4 and TRBJ1-4, with 7 nucleotides matching TRBD1. V trimming: 0 bases; J trimming: 6 bases; junction bases outside the gene matches: 8. The germline V gene has CDR1 SGHNT and CDR2 YYREEE (reference sequence). The CDR3 is 16 residues long. The CDR3 region is CASSLDPGQPDEKLFF. Here the CDR3 DNA reads TGTGCCAGCAGCTTGGACCCGGGACAGCCTGATGAAAAACTGTTTTTT.

This clone was recorded a few times. CDR3 sequence (DNA): TGTGCCAGCAGCTTGGACGGCTATAATTCACCCCTCCACTTT. It encodes CASSLDGYNSPLHF. The chain combines TRBV5-8 with TRBJ1-6; D is undetermined. Trimming took off 0 bases at V and 3 bases at J, with 4 bases between the two ends. This CDR3 region has 14 residues. Per germline, CDR1 SGHTS and CDR2 YDEGEE. Full variable domain (remainder filled in from reference TRBV5-8 and TRBJ1-6): EAGVTQSPTHLIKTRGQQATLRCSPISGHTSVYWYQQALGLGLQFLLWYDEGEERNRGNFPPRFSGRQFPNYSSELNVNALELEDSALYLCASSLDGYNSPLHFGNGTRLTVT.

The CDR3 sequence is CASSLGAETDTQYF. For the CDR3, the DNA is TGTGCCAGCAGCTTAGGAGCGGAAACAGATACGCAGTATTTT. The chain uses TRBV11-2 and TRBJ2-3; possible D gene TRBD2, 5 bases. V dropped 1 base and J dropped 3 bases, with 8 bases sitting between them. This CDR3 has 14 residues. Germline CDR1 and CDR2: SGHAT and FQNNGV.

V gene TRBV6-5 combines with J gene TRBJ2-7; 8 bases align to TRBD1. The CDR3 is made up of 14 amino acids. In germline, CDR1 is MNHEY, CDR2 SVGAGI. V dropped 6 bases and J dropped 4; count of bases not matched to a gene: 8. The CDR3 coding sequence is TGTGCCAGCAGATTGAGTCAGGGGGCTTACGAGCAGTACTTC. Amino acids: CASRLSQGAYEQYF.

Only a few counts were recorded for this clone. The chain is built from TRBV7-9 and TRBJ2-7; 7 nucleotides match TRBD1. The CDR3 is made up of 13 amino acids. Germline CDR1 is SEHNR and CDR2 is FQNEAQ (reference sequence). The trim removed 7 bases at V and 0 bases at J, leaving 3 bases unmatched. The CDR3 DNA sequence: TGTGCCAGCACCGGGACAGCCTCCTACGAGCAGTACTTC. It translates to CASTGTASYEQYF.

The rearrangement joins TRBV6-5 to TRBJ1-1; D may be TRBD1 (5 bases). Looked up from germline, CDR1 is MNHEY and CDR2 is SVGAGI. This CDR3 is 13 amino acids long. V shed 6 bases and J shed 1 base, with 9 bases lying between them. The CDR3 loop reads CASSPTENTEAFF. CDR3 in DNA: TGTGCCAGCAGCCCGACAGAGAACACTGAAGCTTTCTTT.

This clone was seen more than once but under ten times. The chain recombines TRBV5-1 with TRBJ2-1; D gene uncertain. Trimming cost V 5 bases and J 0 bases, with 9 bases left between them. The CDR3 extends over 14 amino acids. Germline V gene data show CDR1 as SGHRS and CDR2 as YFSETQ. The CDR3 loop reads CASRLESSYNEQFF. In DNA form, the CDR3 reads TGCGCCAGCAGGCTGGAGAGCTCCTACAATGAGCAGTTCTTC.

This rearrangement joins TRBV6-5 to TRBJ1-3, with a possible D match to TRBD1 (6 bases). The ends were cut back, 2 bases at V and 0 bases at J, with 11 bases in the middle. The CDR3 covers 16 residues. Germline values: CDR1 MNHEY, CDR2 SVGAGI. CDR3 DNA: TGTGCCAGCAGTTACAACCCGGACAGCTCTGGAAACACCATATATTTT. This codes for CASSYNPDSSGNTIYF.